These 26 T cell receptor beta chains share one sample of origin, sequenced in a study of T cell responses to AZD1222 COVID-19 vaccine. Data came from immunoSEQ multiplex PCR; TCRdb stores just in-frame clones and leaves some out. This table has about 83,000 clones, approximately 90% appearing once. The sequences come from peripheral blood, collected 28 days after the second AZD1222 dose. These receptors came from an adult who received the AZD1222 COVID-19 vaccine.

The chain links TRBV5-1 to TRBJ2-7; 12 bases map to TRBD1. Trimming took 4 bases from V and 3 from J; bases not matched to a gene: 5. Per the germline V gene, CDR1 is SGHRS and CDR2 is YFSETQ. The CDR3 contains 15 residues. In nucleotides, the CDR3 is TGCGCCAGCAGCGACGGGACAGGGGGCTTCTACGAGCAGTACTTC. It specifies CASSDGTGGFYEQYF.

The rearrangement links TRBV27 to TRBJ2-3, with 10 positions matching TRBD2. The V gene's germline CDR1 is MNHEY and CDR2 SMNVEV (reference sequence). J was trimmed by 2 bases and V by 0 bases; bases with no gene match: 5. The CDR3 totals 17 residues. The CDR3, as DNA: TGTGCCAGCAGTTTATCCCGACTAGCGGGTTACACAGATACGCAGTATTTT. It codes for CASSLSRLAGYTDTQYF.

This clone was detected only once. The V call is TRBV19, the J call TRBJ1-1; a weak D match, TRBD1 (6 bases). CDR3 length: 18 amino acids. CDR1 and CDR2 (germline): LNHDA, SQIVND (reference sequence). The V end lost 6 bases, the J end lost 1 base, and 24 bases lay between the germline ends. The CDR3 sequence is CASRDLLGGANRNTEAFF. The CDR3 DNA reads as TGTGCCAGTAGAGACCTCCTGGGGGGGGCCAATAGGAACACTGAAGCTTTCTTT.

The CDR3 bases are TGTGCCAGCAGTGAAGTCGTATCGAGGGACGGGGAGCTGTTTTTT. It translates to CASSEVVSRDGELFF. This sequence joins TRBV2 and TRBJ2-2; TRBD2 is a possible D gene (5 bases). The CDR3 is made up of 15 amino acids. The germline V and J ends were trimmed by 1 base and 7 bases, with 13 bases remaining between them. From germline, CDR1 is SNHLY and CDR2 FYNNEI.

The V and J genes are TRBV12-3 or TRBV12-4 and TRBJ2-1, with a weak D call TRBD1 (5 bases). Trimming removed 5 bases from V and 9 bases from J, with 14 bases in between. CDR3 length equals 13 residues. The CDR3: CASSADQGSEQFF. CDR3 nucleotides: TGTGCCAGCAGTGCCGACCAGGGAAGTGAGCAGTTCTTC.

V is TRBV19 and J is TRBJ1-1, with D perhaps TRBD1 (5 bases). From germline, CDR1 is LNHDA and CDR2 SQIVND (reference sequence). This CDR3 has 13 residues. V was cut by 4 bases and J by 3 bases, with 9 bases left in between. This CDR3 reads CASSSTRDTEAFF. The CDR3 DNA reads TGTGCCAGTAGTAGCACCAGGGACACTGAAGCTTTCTTT. Drawing the rest from reference TRBV19 and TRBJ1-1, the complete variable domain is DGGITQSPKYLFRKEGQNVTLSCEQNLNHDAMYWYRQDPGQGLRLIYYSQIVNDFQKGDIAEGYSVSREKKESFPLTVTSAQKNPTAFYLCASSSTRDTEAFFGQGTRLTVV.

The J gene is TRBJ1-2, the V gene TRBV6-5; D unresolved. Germline loops: CDR1 MNHEY, CDR2 SVGAGI. The V gene lost 2 bases and the J gene lost 2 bases, with 9 bases spanning the gap. This CDR3 region has 14 residues. The CDR3 is CASSYLTGNYGYTF. In DNA, the CDR3 is TGTGCCAGCAGTTACCTGACCGGAAACTATGGCTACACCTTC.

The chain uses TRBV7-9 and TRBJ1-2, with TRBD1 matching 9 bases. The germline V gene has CDR1 SEHNR and CDR2 FQNEAQ (reference sequence). The length of the CDR3 is 14 residues. The trim removed 4 bases at V and 2 bases at J, leaving 2 bases unmatched. The CDR3 nucleotides read TGTGCCAGCAGCTCCGGGACAGGGAACTATGGCTACACCTTC. Its translation: CASSSGTGNYGYTF.

The rearrangement links TRBV28 to TRBJ1-4; 7 positions agree with TRBD1. The germline V gene encodes CDR1 MDHEN and CDR2 SYDVKM. The junction had 8 bases not matched to a gene; V was cut back by 6 bases and J by 7 bases. The CDR3 is 14 residues long. The CDR3 region has the DNA TGTGCCAGCAGGACAGGGTACGACGGTGAAAAACTGTTTTTT. As protein: CASRTGYDGEKLFF.

J is TRBJ1-1 and V is TRBV10-3, with D unclear. The ends were cut back, 4 bases at V and 1 base at J, with 10 bases in the middle. Germline V gene sequence: CDR1 ENHRY, CDR2 SYGVKD. The CDR3 is made up of 14 amino acids. The CDR3: CAISVGRANTEAFF. The CDR3 region has the DNA TGTGCCATCAGTGTTGGGAGGGCGAACACTGAAGCTTTCTTT.

The rearrangement joins TRBV4-1 to TRBJ1-4; D possibly corresponds to TRBD1 (5 bases). There are 16 residues in the CDR3. Germline CDR1 reads MGHRA; CDR2 reads YSYEKL. Trimming took 0 bases from V and 5 from J, leaving 13 bases between them. The CDR3 nucleotides read TGCGCCAGCAGCCAAGATCGGACGGGGCCGAATGAAAAACTGTTTTTT. This gives the protein CASSQDRTGPNEKLFF.

The chain combines TRBV5-1 with TRBJ1-4; 8 nucleotides match TRBD1. The trim removed 3 bases at V and 1 base at J, leaving 17 bases unmatched. Germline CDR1 is SGHRS and CDR2 is YFSETQ. The CDR3 consists of 20 residues. The CDR3 here is CASSWLARGLASVTNEKLFF. DNA for the CDR3: TGCGCCAGCAGCTGGTTGGCCAGGGGGCTCGCTAGCGTAACTAATGAAAAACTGTTTTTT.

The chain links TRBV20-1 to TRBJ1-2, with D unclear. Trimming removed 5 bases at V and 2 bases at J, with 6 bases between. This CDR3 comprises 11 residues. The V gene's germline CDR1 is DFQATT and CDR2 SNEGSKA (reference sequence). The CDR3 region is CSASINYGYTF. CDR3 sequence (DNA): TGCAGTGCTTCGATCAACTATGGCTACACCTTC.

The chain is built from TRBV28 and TRBJ1-1, with 9 nucleotides matching TRBD1. Trimming removed 2 bases from V and 7 bases from J; junction bases left unmatched: 5. The CDR3 runs 14 residues. CDR1 and CDR2 (germline): MDHEN, SYDVKM. The CDR3 reads CASSLGGQGSEAFF. CDR3 DNA sequence: TGTGCCAGCAGTTTAGGGGGACAGGGCAGTGAAGCTTTCTTT.

This chain connects TRBV29-1 to TRBJ2-2; D gene ambiguous. The CDR3 runs 13 residues. V lost 6 bases and J 3 bases, leaving 11 bases between the germline ends. From germline, CDR1 is SQVTM and CDR2 ANQGSEA. CDR3 sequence (DNA): TGCAGCGTCCGGGCCTCGTACACCGGGGAGCTGTTTTTT. It yields the protein CSVRASYTGELFF.

The V and J genes are TRBV6-2 or TRBV6-3 and TRBJ2-5; 10 bases are shared with TRBD1. Per the germline V gene, CDR1 is MNHEY and CDR2 is SVGEGT. This CDR3 has 18 residues. The J segment lost 1 base and the V segment lost 5 bases, leaving 13 bases of the junction unmatched. The chain's CDR3 is CASSPGARTGGFQETQYF. The CDR3 region has the DNA TGTGCCAGCAGTCCAGGCGCTAGGACAGGGGGGTTCCAAGAGACCCAGTACTTC.

The chain uses TRBV10-3 and TRBJ1-3; possibly TRBD1 for D (5 bases). The CDR3 loop spans 13 amino acids. From germline, CDR1 is ENHRY and CDR2 SYGVKD. V lost 7 bases and J lost 3, with 10 bases in between. CDR3 sequence (DNA): TGTGCCATCACCTCGGGGCTTGGAAACACCATATATTTT. Translating gives CAITSGLGNTIYF.

The J gene is TRBJ1-2, the V gene TRBV28; the D is unclear. Trimming left V 2 bases short and J 6 bases short, with 13 bases between. The germline V gene encodes CDR1 MDHEN and CDR2 SYDVKM. The CDR3 is 14 residues long. In DNA form, the CDR3 reads TGTGCCAGCAGTTTAAGGTCACCACGCCATGGCTACACCTTC. Translated: CASSLRSPRHGYTF.

The chain employs TRBV28 and TRBJ2-7; 7 bases fit TRBD1. Per the germline V gene, CDR1 is MDHEN and CDR2 is SYDVKM. The CDR3 extends over 14 amino acids. The V gene end was trimmed by 4 bases and the J gene end by 2 bases; junction bases not matched to a gene: 5. CDR3: CASSSYRGPYEQYF. The CDR3 region has the DNA TGTGCCAGCAGTTCCTACAGGGGCCCCTACGAGCAGTACTTC.

The CDR3 bases are TGTGCCATCAGTGGGGGGAACACTGAAGCTTTCTTT. Its protein is CAISGGNTEAFF. This rearrangement joins TRBV10-3 to TRBJ1-1; D is ambiguous. With 4 bases removed from V and 1 base from J, the gap between germline ends came to 4 bases. The CDR3 has 12 amino acids. From germline, CDR1 is ENHRY and CDR2 SYGVKD.

The chain links TRBV7-2 to TRBJ2-1; possible D gene TRBD1, 6 bases. V shed 1 base and J shed 3 bases, with 7 bases lying between them. This CDR3 has 14 residues. Germline V gene lookup returns CDR1 SGHTA and CDR2 FQGNSA. CDR3 sequence reads: CASSLGRGYNEQFF. In DNA form, the CDR3 reads TGTGCCAGCAGCTTAGGCAGGGGCTACAATGAGCAGTTCTTC. Full variable domain (remainder filled in from reference TRBV7-2 and TRBJ2-1): GAGVSQSPSNKVTEKGKDVELRCDPISGHTALYWYRQSLGQGLEFLIYFQGNSAPDKSGLPSDRFSAERTGGSVSTLTIQRTQQEDSAVYLCASSLGRGYNEQFFGPGTRLTVL.

The J gene is TRBJ2-1, the V gene TRBV30, with 9 bases that match TRBD2. J gave up 13 bases and V 4 bases, and 20 bases lay outside the gene matches. This CDR3 comprises 16 residues. CDR1 is GTSNPN and CDR2 is SVGIG in the germline V gene (reference sequence). CDR3 sequence: CAWKGSGRVHPPKQFF. As DNA, the CDR3 is TGTGCCTGGAAGGGTAGCGGGAGAGTCCACCCACCAAAACAGTTCTTC.

V gene TRBV14 combines with J gene TRBJ1-4; TRBD1 is a possible D gene (6 bases). Trimming cost V 4 bases and J 4 bases, with 7 bases left between them. In germline, CDR1 is SGHDN, CDR2 FVKESK. The CDR3 has 13 amino acids. In DNA form, the CDR3 reads TGTGCCAGCAGCCGGACAGATAATGAAAAACTGTTTTTT. Protein product: CASSRTDNEKLFF.

V and J are TRBV4-1 and TRBJ1-6; the match to TRBD1 covers 7 bases. The CDR3 has 14 residues. The V gene's germline CDR1 is MGHRA and CDR2 YSYEKL. V was pared by 3 bases and J by 4 bases, with 0 bases of the junction left unmatched. The CDR3 DNA sequence: TGCGCCAGCAGCCAGGGACAGTATAATTCACCCCTCCACTTT. Translated: CASSQGQYNSPLHF.

CDR3 sequence reads: CASRSDRGSDTQYF. The CDR3, as DNA: TGTGCCAGCAGGTCGGACAGGGGGTCAGATACGCAGTATTTT. V is TRBV9 and J is TRBJ2-3; TRBD1 agrees at 10 bases. CDR1 SGDLS and CDR2 YYNGEE come from the germline V gene. The CDR3 extends over 14 amino acids. After removal of 5 bases from V and 4 bases from J, the junction contained 4 bases not matched to a gene.

A single count supports this clone. This rearrangement joins TRBV12-3 or TRBV12-4 to TRBJ1-2; D call uncertain. The V end lost 2 bases, the J end lost 4 bases, and 8 bases lay between the germline ends. There are 13 residues in the CDR3. CDR3 nucleotide sequence: TGTGCCAGCAGTTTATTAGTCGGCTATGGCTACACCTTC. It specifies CASSLLVGYGYTF.